The 29 T cell receptor beta chains below were found in one sample sequenced in a study of human T cells and chemical hapten exposure. Separate cDNA molecules received unique molecular identifiers, which the library attached to them. MiXCR, run by TCRdb on the reads, gives a single entry per CDR3 protein. Of about 4,400 distinct CDR3 sequences in the sample, 49% were seen once. Noted treatment: therapeutic diphenylcyclopropenone sensitization with weekly scalp DPC. The sequenced sample was whole blood, obtained before DPC sensitization or 2, 6, or about 24 weeks after (not recorded which). The source is an adult with alopecia areata. Some clones in this sample may be carry-over from other donors' samples. This table probably holds off-target reads from a library built for another chain.

This clonotype was observed a few times. V gene TRBV11-2 combines with J gene TRBJ2-3; 7 nucleotides agree with TRBD2. The CDR3 loop spans 16 amino acids. V was clipped by 5 bases and J by 1 base; unmatched bases: 9. Germline V gives CDR1 SGHAT, CDR2 FQNNGV. CDR3 sequence (DNA): TGTGCCAGCAGCCGCCCTGGCGGGGGACGCACAGATACGCAGTATTTT. Translation gives CASSRPGGGRTDTQYF.

The J gene is TRBJ2-5, the V gene TRBV7-2; D call uncertain. The V end was cut by 3 bases, the J end by 7 bases, with 9 bases between. The CDR3 runs 12 residues. From germline, CDR1 is SGHTA and CDR2 FQGNSA. This CDR3 is CASSLVLGTQYF. The CDR3, as DNA: TGTGCCAGCAGCTTGGTTCTGGGGACCCAGTACTTC.

This clonotype was detected a few times. The rearrangement links TRBV20-1 to TRBJ2-1; 8 positions match TRBD1. The ends lost 3 bases at V and 6 bases at J; junction bases unmatched: 1. The CDR3 has 12 residues. From germline, CDR1 is DFQATT and CDR2 SNEGSKA (reference sequence). In DNA form, the CDR3 reads TGCAGTGCTAGGGGACAGGTCAATGAGCAGTTCTTC. It yields the protein CSARGQVNEQFF.

The table lists this clonotype with a count of one. The chain has TRBV27 and TRBJ2-2, with 7 bases matching TRBD1. The length of the CDR3 is 14 residues. V lost 5 bases to trimming and J lost 4 bases; unmatched junction nucleotides: 4. Germline lookup yields CDR1 MNHEY and CDR2 SMNVEV (reference sequence). This CDR3 is CASSPQGVTGELFF. The CDR3, as DNA: TGTGCCAGCAGTCCCCAGGGGGTCACCGGGGAGCTGTTTTTT.

This clonotype was picked up a small number of times. The chain has TRBV18 and TRBJ2-7, with 7 bases that match TRBD1. The CDR3 loop spans 13 amino acids. Germline CDR1 reads KGHSH; CDR2 reads LQKENI. Trimming cost V 3 bases and J 3 bases; bases outside gene matches: 2. CDR3 protein: CASSPGTDYEQYF. CDR3 DNA sequence: TGTGCCAGCTCACCCGGGACAGACTACGAGCAGTACTTC.

The chain is built from TRBV7-2 and TRBJ1-4; D remains unclear. Germline assignment: CDR1 SGHTA and CDR2 FQGNSA. The germline V and J ends were trimmed by 1 base and 5 bases, with 11 bases remaining between them. CDR3 length: 15 residues. CDR3 protein: CASSLEALGNEKLFF. The CDR3 bases are TGTGCCAGCAGCTTAGAAGCCCTAGGGAATGAAAAACTGTTTTTT.

A word on this clonotype: The limits of the CDR3 on the DNA are not certain, so only TCRdb's listed CDR3 is given. V is TRBV7-5 and J is TRBJ2-6; the table names TRBD2, a call not compared with the DNA. TRBV7-5 is flagged as a pseudogene. The CDR3 comprises 18 residues, both ends counted. The CDR3 loop reads CISVPEVSGGLGANVLTF.

This clonotype was detected only a few times. The J gene is TRBJ1-5, the V gene TRBV5-1; D gene unclear. CDR1 is SGHRS and CDR2 is YFSETQ in the germline V gene. V lost 4 bases, J lost 0 bases, and 23 bases lay in between. This CDR3 is built from 19 residues. The CDR3 reads CASSERESRYRNSNQPQHF. The CDR3 DNA reads as TGCGCCAGCAGCGAAAGAGAAAGCAGGTACCGGAATAGCAATCAGCCCCAGCATTTT.

The chain carries TRBV10-2 and TRBJ2-3, with TRBD2 matching 10 bases. V trimming: 8 bases; J trimming: 6 bases; junction bases outside the gene matches: 2. Germline lookup yields CDR1 WSHSY and CDR2 SAAADI. The CDR3 is 12 residues long. The CDR3 loop is CASLLAGDTQYF. The CDR3 nucleotides are TGCGCCAGCTTACTAGCGGGGGATACGCAGTATTTT.

The chain combines TRBV5-1 with TRBJ2-7; 10 bases match TRBD1. The V gene's germline CDR1 is SGHRS and CDR2 YFSETQ. Unmatched junction bases numbered 5, after V lost 3 bases and J lost 5 bases. The CDR3 is 14 residues long. CDR3 sequence: CASSSDRGKDEQYF. The CDR3 nucleotides read TGCGCCAGCAGCTCGGACAGGGGGAAAGACGAGCAGTACTTC.

V gene TRBV6-2 or TRBV6-3 combines with J gene TRBJ2-7; D not resolved. Germline CDR1 is MNHEY and CDR2 is SVGEGT. Trimming took 1 base from V and 5 from J, leaving 6 bases between them. The CDR3 runs 12 residues. The CDR3 sequence is CASSYLANEQYF. The CDR3 bases are TGTGCCAGCAGTTACTTGGCTAACGAGCAGTACTTC.

The chain couples TRBV29-1 to TRBJ2-7; D uncertain. The CDR3 has 12 amino acids. The germline gives CDR1 SQVTM, CDR2 ANQGSEA. Trimming took 6 bases from V and 5 from J, leaving 14 bases between them. CDR3 amino acids: CSVKRPPHEQYF. As DNA, the CDR3 is TGCAGCGTCAAGCGCCCTCCCCACGAGCAGTACTTC.

With respect to this clonotype: One end of the junction does not line up with germline, which may come from a read error. CDR3 protein: CASSLALGTGKVNTEAFF. The DNA of the CDR3 is TGTGCCAGCAGCCTAGCCCTAGGGACAGGGAAGGTAAACACTGAAGCTTTCTTT. The chain joins TRBV7-6 to TRBJ1-1; 9 bases match TRBD1. This CDR3 contains 18 residues. Germline V CDR1 and CDR2: SGHVS, FNYEAQ. Based on the CDR3 plus reference TRBV7-6 and TRBJ1-1, the full variable domain is GAGVSQSPRYKVTKRGQDVALRCDPISGHVSLYWYRQALGQGPEFLTYFNYEAQQDKSGLPNDRFSAERPEGSISTLTIQRTEQRDSAMYRCASSLALGTGKVNTEAFFGQGTRLTVV.

The table lists this clonotype with a few counts. The rearrangement uses TRBV18 and TRBJ2-3; 7 positions agree with TRBD2. The CDR3 is made up of 13 amino acids. Germline V gene lookup returns CDR1 KGHSH and CDR2 LQKENI. The trim removed 6 bases at V and 6 bases at J, leaving 6 bases unmatched. This CDR3 reads CASSTRGSDTQYF. The CDR3 coding sequence is TGTGCCAGCTCCACTCGCGGGAGTGATACGCAGTATTTT.

The V call is TRBV18, the J call TRBJ2-7, with D perhaps matching TRBD1 (6 bases). Trimming removed 3 bases at V and 3 bases at J, with 9 bases between. This CDR3 has 13 residues. Germline CDR1 reads KGHSH; CDR2 reads LQKENI. CDR3 DNA: TGTGCCAGCTCACCTGGGACAAACTACGAGCAGTACTTC. Translating it yields CASSPGTNYEQYF.

This chain links TRBV12-3 or TRBV12-4 with TRBJ2-1; 11 nucleotides match TRBD2. The CDR3 sequence is 15 residues long. The J segment lost 6 bases and the V segment lost 3 bases, leaving 4 bases of the junction unmatched. The DNA of the CDR3 is TGTGCCAGCAGTTTTTCTACTAGCGGGAGCAATGAGCAGTTCTTC. Translating it yields CASSFSTSGSNEQFF.

This chain connects TRBV5-1 to TRBJ2-7, with TRBD2 identical over 9 bases. Germline trimming cut 3 bases from V and 6 bases from J; bases unmatched to any gene: 10. The germline CDR1 and CDR2 sequences are SGHRS and YFSETQ. CDR3 length: 15 amino acids. CDR3 DNA: TGCGCCAGCAGCTCCACCCTGGGACTAGCTGGCGAGCAGTACTTC. Translated, it gives CASSSTLGLAGEQYF.

This clonotype came up a few times. Compared with germline, one end of the junction differs, possibly owing to a read error. The rearrangement uses TRBV7-2 and TRBJ2-3; 11 bases are shared with TRBD2. The CDR3 sequence is 14 residues long. CDR1 and CDR2 from the germline V gene are SGHTA and FQGNSA. The CDR3 here is CASSLAGGKDTQYF. CDR3 coding DNA: TGTGCCAGCAGCCTAGCGGGAGGCAAAGATACGCAGTATTTT.

CDR3 DNA: TGTGCCAGCAGCTCTCGGACAGCCGGGGAGCTGTTTTTT. Its protein product is CASSSRTAGELFF. This chain connects TRBV7-2 to TRBJ2-2; tentatively, D is TRBD1 (6 bases). V was shortened by 4 bases and J by 6 bases, with 9 bases between the two germline ends. The CDR3 consists of 13 residues. The germline V gene has CDR1 SGHTA and CDR2 FQGNSA.

This chain connects TRBV11-3 to TRBJ2-1; the D call may be TRBD1 or TRBD2 (6 bases each). Trimming shortened V by 0 bases and J by 7 bases, and 10 bases separated the two germline ends. Germline-derived CDR1 and CDR2 are SGHNT and YENEEA. CDR3 length equals 14 residues. The CDR3 is CASSLEGGPNEQFF. Written as DNA, the CDR3 is TGTGCCAGCAGCTTAGAGGGGGGCCCAAATGAGCAGTTCTTC.

The sample holds a few counts of this clonotype. The chain has TRBV11-1 and TRBJ2-1, with 12 nucleotides matching TRBD2. The CDR3 runs 16 residues. The V gene's germline CDR1 is SGHAT and CDR2 FQDESV (reference sequence). V trimming: 4 bases; J trimming: 6 bases; junction bases outside the gene matches: 7. CDR3 sequence (DNA): TGTGCCAGCAGCTCCCGGACTAGCGGGACCTTCAATGAGCAGTTCTTC. Amino acids: CASSSRTSGTFNEQFF. Supplemented by reference TRBV11-1 and TRBJ2-1, the full variable domain reads EAEVAQSPRYKITEKSQAVAFWCDPISGHATLYWYRQILGQGPELLVQFQDESVVDDSQLPKDRFSAERLKGVDSTLKIQPAELGDSAMYLCASSSRTSGTFNEQFFGPGTRLTVL.

This chain connects TRBV3-1 to TRBJ2-7; TRBD2 agrees at 7 bases. In germline, CDR1 is LGHDT, CDR2 YNNKEL (reference sequence). The CDR3 totals 13 residues. Unmatched junction bases numbered 2, after V lost 4 bases and J lost 2 bases. Written as DNA, the CDR3 is TGTGCCAGCAGCCGAGCGGGAACCTACGAGCAGTACTTC. This codes for CASSRAGTYEQYF.

The chain joins TRBV20-1 to TRBJ2-1, with unresolved D. CDR3 length: 12 residues. V lost 1 base and J 6 bases, leaving 7 bases between the germline ends. Germline CDR1 is DFQATT and CDR2 is SNEGSKA (reference sequence). DNA for the CDR3: TGCAGTGCTAGAGGGCCCCCCAATGAGCAGTTCTTC. It codes for CSARGPPNEQFF.

The J gene is TRBJ2-3, the V gene TRBV6-5; 10 nucleotides match TRBD1. Germline CDR1 and CDR2: MNHEY and SVGAGI. V shed 5 bases, J shed 3 bases, and the junction held 8 bases outside the gene matches. The CDR3 loop spans 16 amino acids. The CDR3 sequence is CASSTRTGGTTDTQYF. CDR3 nucleotide sequence: TGTGCCAGCAGTACACGGACAGGGGGAACGACAGATACGCAGTATTTT.

The chain carries TRBV7-9 and TRBJ2-7; D gene uncertain. V gave up 5 bases and J gave up 1 base, with 15 bases separating them. This CDR3 is built from 15 residues. Germline CDR1 SEHNR, CDR2 FQNEAQ (reference sequence). The DNA for the CDR3 is TGTGCCAGCAGCCCGGACGATATTTCGTCCTACGAGCAGTACTTC. Translation gives CASSPDDISSYEQYF. Using reference TRBV7-9 and TRBJ2-7 for the parts outside the CDR3, the full variable domain is DTGVSQNPRHKITKRGQNVTFRCDPISEHNRLYWYRQTLGQGPEFLTYFQNEAQLEKSRLLSDRFSAERPKGSFSTLEIQRTEQGDSAMYLCASSPDDISSYEQYFGPGTRLTVT.

This clonotype was detected only a few times. This chain connects TRBV5-1 to TRBJ2-6; D is uncertain. Trimming removed 0 bases at V and 0 bases at J, with 4 bases between. CDR1 SGHRS and CDR2 YFSETQ come from the germline V gene. The CDR3 is 15 amino acids. Here the CDR3 DNA reads TGCGCCAGCAGCTTGGGGAGCTCTGGGGCCAACGTCCTGACTTTC. Translation: CASSLGSSGANVLTF.

The chain employs TRBV15 and TRBJ1-1; D remains ambiguous. The CDR3 has 12 amino acids. Between the trimmed V and J ends, which lost 1 base and 11 bases, there was a span of 11 bases. Germline lookup yields CDR1 LNHNV and CDR2 YYDKDF (reference sequence). The DNA for the CDR3 is TGTGCCACCAGCAGAGTCGAAGGGCGCGCTTTCTTT. This translates into CATSRVEGRAFF.

The chain recombines TRBV24-1 with TRBJ2-1, with 10 positions matching TRBD1. Unmatched junction bases numbered 8, after V lost 4 bases and J lost 15 bases. CDR3 length: 13 amino acids. Per germline, CDR1 KGHDR and CDR2 SFDVKD. CDR3 protein: CATSDSATGGRFF. The CDR3 DNA is TGTGCCACCAGTGACTCCGCGACAGGGGGCCGGTTCTTC.

This clonotype has more than one count but fewer than ten. The J gene is TRBJ2-5, the V gene TRBV10-3; D possibly uses TRBD1 or TRBD2 (5 bases each). The V gene's germline CDR1 is ENHRY and CDR2 SYGVKD. Trimming took 6 bases from V and 1 from J, leaving 12 bases between them. The CDR3 has 14 residues. The CDR3 nucleotides are TGTGCCATCAGGTCCGGGGCCCCCCAAGAGACCCAGTACTTC. Protein product: CAIRSGAPQETQYF.